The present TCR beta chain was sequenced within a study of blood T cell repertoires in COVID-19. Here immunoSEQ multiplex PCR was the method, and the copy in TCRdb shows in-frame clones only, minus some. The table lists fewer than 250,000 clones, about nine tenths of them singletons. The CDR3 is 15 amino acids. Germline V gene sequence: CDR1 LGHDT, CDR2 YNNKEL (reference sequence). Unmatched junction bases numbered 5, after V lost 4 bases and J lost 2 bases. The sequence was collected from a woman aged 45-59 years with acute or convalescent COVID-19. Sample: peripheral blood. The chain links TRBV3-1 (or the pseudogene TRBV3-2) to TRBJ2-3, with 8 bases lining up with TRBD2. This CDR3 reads CASSPGTRNTDTQYF. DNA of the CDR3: TGTGCCAGCAGCCCCGGGACTAGAAACACAGATACGCAGTATTTT.